This T cell receptor (beta chain) was captured in a study of blood T cell repertoires in COVID-19. Study-level information: Specimens from acute and convalescent COVID-19 originated in the United States, Italy and Spain.

Per germline, CDR1 LNHDA and CDR2 SQIVND (reference sequence). J lost 5 bases, V lost 9 bases, and 6 bases had no gene match. There are 13 residues in the CDR3. Study processing details: Reference gene primer amplification gave estimated nucleated cell counts. The data were produced by immunoSEQ multiplex PCR, yet TCRdb's version contains in-frame clones alone and is incomplete. V and J calls and clone size follow that table, whereas D and trimming were derived from the DNA. This sample carries approximately 300,000 clones, approximately 84% of them seen once, and the ten largest clones take roughly 4.5%. Enrollees, about 18 to 89 years old, lived in about two dozen US areas. In Cohort 3, a recovered donor had either two negative PCRs, clearance, or symptom resolution.

The chain links TRBV19 to TRBJ1-5; 8 nucleotides line up with TRBD1. The sequence derives from a man aged 25-40 years who had recovered from COVID-19. Sequencing input: PBMCs or T cells enriched from blood (not recorded which). CDR3 loop: CASKDRGYQPQHF. The CDR3 DNA reads TGTGCCAGCAAAGACAGGGGATATCAGCCCCAGCATTTT. The variable domain in full, completed from reference TRBV19 and TRBJ1-5, reads DGGITQSPKYLFRKEGQNVTLSCEQNLNHDAMYWYRQDPGQGLRLIYYSQIVNDFQKGDIAEGYSVSREKKESFPLTVTSAQKNPTAFYLCASKDRGYQPQHFGDGTRLSIL.